This T cell receptor (beta chain) was identified in a study of T-cell reconstitution after alpha-beta-depleted transplantation in children. A library of TCRbeta sequences, prepared with unique molecular identifiers, was generated. In TCRdb, the PCR reads were re-called with MiXCR into one record per CDR3 protein. The sample includes approximately 270,000 distinct CDR3 sequences, 9.5% to 10% of them seen just once. Trimming at V came to 6 bases and at J to 1 base, leaving 6 bases not matched to a gene. The CDR3 runs 14 residues. The germline CDR1 and CDR2 sequences are DFQATT and SNEGSKA (reference sequence). There are many counts of this clonotype.

The material was PBMCs from the stem cell graft donor, obtained from the stem cell graft. The receptor's source is a human donor who donated a stem cell graft to a child with SCID. The V and J genes are TRBV20-1 and TRBJ2-3; the match to TRBD2 covers 8 bases. DNA for the CDR3: TGCAGTGCCACTAGCGGAACCCGCACAGATACGCAGTATTTT. Its translation: CSATSGTRTDTQYF.